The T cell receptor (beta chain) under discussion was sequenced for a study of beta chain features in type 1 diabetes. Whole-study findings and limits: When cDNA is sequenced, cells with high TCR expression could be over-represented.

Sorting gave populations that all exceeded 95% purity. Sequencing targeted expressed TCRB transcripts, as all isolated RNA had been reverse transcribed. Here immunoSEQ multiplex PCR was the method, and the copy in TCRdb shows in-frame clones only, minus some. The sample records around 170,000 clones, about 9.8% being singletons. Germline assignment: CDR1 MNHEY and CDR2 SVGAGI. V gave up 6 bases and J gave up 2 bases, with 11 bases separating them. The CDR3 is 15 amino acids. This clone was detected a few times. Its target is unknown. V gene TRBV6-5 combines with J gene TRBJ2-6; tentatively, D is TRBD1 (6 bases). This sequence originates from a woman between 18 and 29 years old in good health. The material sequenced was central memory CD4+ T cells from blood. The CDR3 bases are TGTGCCAGCAGCCTCGAGGGGGCTGGGGCCAACGTCCTGACTTTC. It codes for CASSLEGAGANVLTF.